Included here is one TCR beta chain sequence, with context. What it binds is not known. The sample is drawn from a study of OX40 agonist ivuxolimab in advanced cancers. The method was immunoSEQ multiplex PCR; TCRdb's version includes in-frame clones alone and lacks a portion of them. The table lists 45,000 or so clones, almost 90% of them singletons. The CDR3 has 14 amino acids. With 0 bases removed from V and 5 bases from J, the gap between germline ends came to 10 bases. Germline CDR1 is SGHRS and CDR2 is YFSETQ. Overall study findings and caveats: People who partly responded at 0.1-3.0 mg/kg had some of the least clonal expansion seen.

The source is an adult with an advanced solid tumor such as melanoma, head and neck, liver or kidney cancer. Sample: CD4+ or CD8+ T cells sorted from blood, taken in a trial of the OX40 agonist ivuxolimab. The J gene is TRBJ2-3, the V gene TRBV5-1, with D uncertain. The CDR3 DNA is TGCGCCAGCAGCTTGGGCAGCAACCAAGATACGCAGTATTTT. Translated: CASSLGSNQDTQYF. The variable domain in full, completed from reference TRBV5-1 and TRBJ2-3, reads KAGVTQTPRYLIKTRGQQVTLSCSPISGHRSVSWYQQTPGQGLQFLFEYFSETQRNKGNFPGRFSGRQFSNSRSEMNVSTLELGDSALYLCASSLGSNQDTQYFGPGTRLTVL.